This T cell receptor (beta chain) was documented in a study of cytomegalovirus exposure and HLA in healthy donors. CDR3 length: 15 amino acids. V was pared by 0 bases and J by 3 bases, with 11 bases between. Looked up from germline, CDR1 is LNHDA and CDR2 is SQIVND (reference sequence). Clones were sequenced by immunoSEQ multiplex PCR, and TCRdb holds only the in-frame ones, with some missing. Of 150,000 to 200,000 clones in the sample, just under 85% were seen once. Sequencing was done on a sample of PBMCs. This sequence was found in a man aged 25 to 45 in good health and CMV-seropositive. The chain employs TRBV19 and TRBJ1-1; TRBD1 is a possible D gene (6 bases). The CDR3 region has the DNA TGTGCCAGTAGTATAGAACAGGGCAGGGACACTGAAGCTTTCTTT. This gives the protein CASSIEQGRDTEAFF.